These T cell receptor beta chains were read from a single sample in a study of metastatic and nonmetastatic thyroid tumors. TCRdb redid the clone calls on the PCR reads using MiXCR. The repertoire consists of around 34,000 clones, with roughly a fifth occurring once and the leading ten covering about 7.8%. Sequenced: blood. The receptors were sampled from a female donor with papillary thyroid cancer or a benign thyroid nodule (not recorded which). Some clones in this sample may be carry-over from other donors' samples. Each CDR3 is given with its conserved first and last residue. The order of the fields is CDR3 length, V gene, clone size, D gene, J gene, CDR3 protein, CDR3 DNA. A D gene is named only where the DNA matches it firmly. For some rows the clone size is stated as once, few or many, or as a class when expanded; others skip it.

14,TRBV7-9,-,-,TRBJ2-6,CASRCSGGANVLTF,TGTGCCAGCAGGTGTTCTGGAGGGGCCAACGTCCTGACTTTC
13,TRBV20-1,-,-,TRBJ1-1,CSAATGPGTEAFF,TGCAGTGCTGCGACAGGACCGGGCACTGAAGCTTTCTTT
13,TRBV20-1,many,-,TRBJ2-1,CSAGPHRQDEQFF,TGCAGTGCGGGGCCCCATCGTCAGGATGAGCAGTTCTTC
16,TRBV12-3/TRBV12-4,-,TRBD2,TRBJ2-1,CASSLGTSGGYNEQFF,TGTGCCAGCAGTTTAGGGACTAGCGGGGGGTACAATGAGCAGTTCTTC
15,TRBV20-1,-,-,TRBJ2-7,CSARSGSLQMGEQYF,TGCAGTGCTAGGTCGGGCAGTCTTCAGATGGGGGAGCAGTACTTC
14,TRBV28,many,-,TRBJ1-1,CASSLDPTRAEAFF,TGTGCCAGCAGTTTAGACCCCACTAGGGCTGAAGCTTTCTTT
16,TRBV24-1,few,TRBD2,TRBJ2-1,CATSDAGVSSYNEQFF,TGTGCCACCAGCGATGCGGGAGTAAGCTCCTACAATGAGCAGTTCTTC
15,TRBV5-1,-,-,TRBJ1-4,CTSSVFGAANEKLFF,TGCACCAGCTCCGTCTTCGGGGCAGCTAATGAAAAACTGTTTTTT
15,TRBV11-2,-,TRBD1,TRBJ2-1,CASSLPWTGYDEQFF,TGTGCCAGCAGCTTACCATGGACAGGGTATGATGAGCAGTTCTTC
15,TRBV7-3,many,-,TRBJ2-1,CASSLSGGVYNEQFF,TGTGCCAGCAGCTTAAGCGGGGGCGTTTACAATGAGCAGTTCTTC
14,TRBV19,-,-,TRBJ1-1,CASILYGGAAEAFF,TGTGCCAGTATTTTGTACGGAGGGGCGGCTGAAGCTTTCTTT
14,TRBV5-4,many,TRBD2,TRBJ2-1,CASSNGLDYNEQFF,TGTGCCAGCAGCAATGGACTAGATTACAATGAGCAGTTCTTC
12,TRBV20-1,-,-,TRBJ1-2,CSARMMGYGYTF,TGCAGTGCTAGGATGATGGGTTACGGCTACACCTTC
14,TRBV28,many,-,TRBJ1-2,CASSGLPHNYGYTF,TGTGCCAGCAGCGGACTTCCTCATAACTATGGCTACACCTTC
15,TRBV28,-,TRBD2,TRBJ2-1,CSSSKAGRSYNEQFF,TGTTCCAGCAGCAAAGCGGGACGGTCCTACAATGAGCAGTTCTTC
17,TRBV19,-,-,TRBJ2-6,CASSRIFQCTGANVLTF,TGTGCCAGTAGTCGGATCTTCCAGTGTACTGGGGCCAACGTCCTGACTTTC
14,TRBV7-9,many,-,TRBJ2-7,CASTETANTYEQYF,TGTGCCAGCACCGAAACAGCAAATACCTACGAGCAGTACTTC
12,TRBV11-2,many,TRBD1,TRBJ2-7,CASSPTGGSHYF,TGTGCCAGCAGCCCTACAGGGGGCAGTCACTACTTC
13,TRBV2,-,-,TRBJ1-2,CASSEVGRDGYTF,TGTGCCAGCAGTGAGGTAGGGCGGGATGGCTACACCTTC
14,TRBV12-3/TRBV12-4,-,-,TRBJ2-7,CASSYRDSSYEQYF,TGTGCCAGCAGTTATCGAGACAGCTCCTACGAGCAGTACTTC
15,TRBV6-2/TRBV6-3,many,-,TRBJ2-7,CASSWGRPPLGEQYF,TGTGCCAGCAGCTGGGGTAGACCCCCATTGGGCGAGCAGTACTTC
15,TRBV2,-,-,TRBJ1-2,CASSPGQTHNYGYTF,TGTGCCAGCAGCCCTGGACAGACCCACAACTATGGCTACACCTTC
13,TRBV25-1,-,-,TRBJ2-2,CASSYRVPGELFF,TGTGCCAGCAGTTACAGGGTCCCCGGGGAGCTGTTTTTT
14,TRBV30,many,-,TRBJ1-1,CAWRLQGFYTEAFF,TGTGCCTGGAGATTACAGGGCTTCTACACTGAAGCTTTCTTT
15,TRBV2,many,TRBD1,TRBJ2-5,CASRKRPGQEVTQYF,TGTGCCAGCCGGAAACGACCGGGACAGGAGGTGACCCAGTACTTC
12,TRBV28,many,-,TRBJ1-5,CASRISNQPQHF,TGTGCCAGCAGAATTAGCAATCAGCCCCAGCATTTT
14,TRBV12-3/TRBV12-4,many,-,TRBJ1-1,CASSLGQGSTEAFF,TGTGCCAGCAGTTTAGGGCAGGGCAGCACTGAAGCTTTCTTT
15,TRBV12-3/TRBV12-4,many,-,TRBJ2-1,CASSFVSGPYNEQFF,TGTGCCAGCAGTTTCGTCTCAGGCCCCTACAATGAGCAGTTCTTC
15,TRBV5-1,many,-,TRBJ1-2,CASSLLPQLLEGYTF,TGCGCCAGCAGCTTGTTGCCGCAGCTTCTAGAGGGCTACACCTTC
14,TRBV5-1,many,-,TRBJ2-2,CASSLGQNTGELFF,TGCGCCAGCAGCTTAGGGCAGAACACCGGGGAGCTGTTTTTT
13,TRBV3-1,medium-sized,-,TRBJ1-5,CASSPTRVQPQHF,TGTGCCAGCAGCCCCACCAGGGTTCAGCCCCAGCATTTT